The clone carrying this T cell receptor (beta chain) was counted a few times. This record belongs to a study of blood T cells in healthy people across ages. All donors came from Russia, were Caucasian and healthy, and spanned ages about 6 to 100. The ends were cut back, 2 bases at V and 1 base at J, with 10 bases in the middle. The CDR3 is 15 amino acids. Germline CDR1 reads MNHEY; CDR2 reads SMNVEV (reference sequence). With a J-beta primer mix and a sample-barcoded 5' primer, a second PCR ran about 7 to 11 cycles. TCRdb passed the 5' RACE reads through MiXCR, listing each CDR3 protein once. Seen here are 1.5 million to 2 million distinct CDR3 sequences, approximately 50% observed once, and the top ten hold around 2.1%.

The sequence came from a woman aged 40 to 49 in good health. The chain has TRBV27 and TRBJ2-3; D remains ambiguous. The sequenced sample consisted of blood. DNA for the CDR3: TGTGCCAGCAGTTTAGGGCAGCTCGGCACAGATACGCAGTATTTT. Protein: CASSLGQLGTDTQYF.